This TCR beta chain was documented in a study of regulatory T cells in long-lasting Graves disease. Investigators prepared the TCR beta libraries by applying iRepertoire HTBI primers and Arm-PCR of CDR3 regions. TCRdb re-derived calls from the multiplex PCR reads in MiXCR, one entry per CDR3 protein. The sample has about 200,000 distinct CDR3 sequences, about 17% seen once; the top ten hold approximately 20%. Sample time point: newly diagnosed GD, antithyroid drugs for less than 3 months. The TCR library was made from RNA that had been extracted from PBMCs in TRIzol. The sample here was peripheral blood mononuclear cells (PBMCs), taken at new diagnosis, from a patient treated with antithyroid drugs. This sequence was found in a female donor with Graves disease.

As DNA, the CDR3 is TGTGCCAGCAGCCAAGATCTGGAGCCCGATCAGCCCCAGCATTTT. Residues: CASSQDLEPDQPQHF. The chain combines TRBV4-2 with TRBJ1-5; no clear D. Germline V gene sequence: CDR1 LGHNA, CDR2 YNFKEQ. V lost 0 bases to trimming and J lost 5 bases, with 11 bases between them. The CDR3 is 15 residues long.